The rows below give T cell receptor beta chains drawn from one sample of a study of shared clonotypes between healthy human individuals. Clones were read by immunoSEQ multiplex PCR, and TCRdb kept only the in-frame ones, dropping some. Found here are about 300,000 clones, less than 85% of them singletons; the top ten hold 9% to 12%. The sample was memory CD4+ T cells sorted from blood. The receptors originated from a man aged 25-40 years in good health. The CDR3 runs from the conserved cysteine through the conserved F or W. The D gene is left open where the match is weak. Clone sizes are given selectively: once, few, many, or a class where the clone is expanded.

v_gene,d_gene,abundance,len,j_gene,CDR3aa,CDR3nt
TRBV5-6,-,once,15,TRBJ2-5,CASSLEVGRKETQYF,TGTGCCAGCAGCTTGGAGGTTGGTCGGAAAGAGACCCAGTACTTC
TRBV18,-,-,13,TRBJ2-6,CASSGAGANVLTF,TGTGCCAGCTCAGGGGCTGGGGCCAACGTCCTGACTTTC
TRBV5-1,-,many,12,TRBJ1-1,CASSWGRGEAFF,TGCGCCAGCAGCTGGGGGCGTGGTGAAGCTTTCTTT
TRBV7-7,-,-,12,TRBJ2-1,CASSSRGGEQFF,TGTGCTAGCAGCAGTCGGGGTGGGGAGCAGTTCTTC
TRBV15,-,-,15,TRBJ1-1,CATSSRRGMQGEAFF,TGTGCCACCAGCAGTCGAAGGGGAATGCAGGGTGAAGCTTTCTTT
TRBV2,TRBD2,-,13,TRBJ2-1,CASTSGSIDEQFF,TGTGCCAGTACAAGCGGGAGTATCGATGAGCAGTTCTTC
TRBV2,-,many,14,TRBJ2-5,CASSQNTLGETQYF,TGTGCCAGCAGTCAAAACACCTTAGGGGAGACCCAGTACTTC
TRBV5-1,-,few,14,TRBJ2-2,CASSRTDNTGELFF,TGCGCCAGCAGCCGGACGGACAACACCGGGGAGCTGTTTTTT
TRBV7-2,TRBD2,-,18,TRBJ2-7,CASSFLTSGKARSYEQYF,TGTGCCAGCAGCTTTTTGACTAGCGGGAAGGCACGCTCCTACGAGCAGTACTTC
TRBV7-6,-,once,13,TRBJ1-6,CASSAREDSPLHF,TGTGCCAGCAGCGCCAGGGAGGATTCACCCCTCCACTTT
TRBV14,-,once,14,TRBJ1-2,CASSPLEFNYGYTF,TGTGCCAGCAGCCCCCTTGAATTTAACTATGGCTACACCTTC
TRBV18,-,-,16,TRBJ2-7,CASSTHPPTASYEQYF,TGTGCCAGCTCCACCCACCCCCCGACGGCGTCCTACGAGCAGTACTTC
TRBV2,TRBD1,-,14,TRBJ2-1,CASSPGTGGNEQFF,TGTGCCAGCAGTCCCGGGACAGGGGGGAATGAGCAGTTCTTC
TRBV6-1,-,few,14,TRBJ2-1,CASSPTRSYNEQFF,TGTGCCAGCAGTCCGACTCGCTCCTACAATGAGCAGTTCTTC
TRBV11-2,-,-,13,TRBJ1-1,CASSLQRTTEAFF,TGTGCCAGCAGTCTCCAGAGAACCACTGAAGCTTTCTTT